This entry features one TCR beta chain sequence. Its specificity is unknown. The J segment lost 4 bases and the V segment lost 5 bases, leaving 8 bases of the junction unmatched. CDR1 and CDR2 (germline): WSHSY, SAAADI. This CDR3 spans 16 amino acids. These data are taken from a study of T cell responses to AZD1222 COVID-19 vaccine. Findings and limits, study-wide: Variant regions that are unmutated are reportedly the target of nearly half of spike-specific TCRs.

Sequencing was performed with immunoSEQ multiplex PCR; in TCRdb, only in-frame clones are kept and a portion is missing. The sample consists of 150,000 to 200,000 clones, roughly 94% of them appearing once. The chain carries TRBV10-2 and TRBJ2-2, with 9 bases aligning to TRBD2. Sample: peripheral blood, taken on day 0 of AZD1222 vaccination. The origin of this receptor is an adult in good health. DNA of the CDR3: TGCGCCAGCAGTATAAGGACTAGCGTAAGCACCGGGGAGCTGTTTTTT. This codes for CASSIRTSVSTGELFF.